This T cell receptor beta chain was obtained from a study of cytomegalovirus exposure and HLA in healthy donors (dated by TCRdb to 2015 to 2018). With regard to the full study: An earlier analysis of approximately 590 of the donors reported 250 to 300 Gb of sequence data and 100 million to 130 million unique TCR beta sequences from roughly 180 million T cells. Approximately 300 gigabases of sequencing data and around 88 million unique TCR sequences made up an early release that covered around 640 HLA-typed donors. Across approximately 420 genotyped donors of the cohort, an average of roughly 250,000 unique TCR beta nucleotide sequences per donor were sequenced, and approximately 19% of those sequences were non-productive. Donor age, sex, ethnicity and CMV serostatus were collected together with the repertoire data. Every repertoire in the discovery cohort had been generated on one and the same sequencing platform. The genetic ancestry cluster associated with self-reported Caucasian donors included 65% to 90% of the roughly 400 genotyped donors. Typing coverage varied by locus: roughly 620-640 donors for A, B, C, DRB1 and DQB1; more than 500 for DQA1; more than 600 for DPA1; approximately 490 for DPB1. The study combined high-throughput TCR immunosequencing, statistical association of individual TCRs with disease status, and machine learning to predict cytomegalovirus infection status. The study profiled the T cell repertoires of about 640 subjects by immunosequencing and related them to cytomegalovirus serostatus. In the later analysis, no new phenotypic data were used to find candidate immune exposures; instead, reliance was placed on TCR beta sequences and their occurrence across donors. In a later analysis, previously published TCR beta repertoires from roughly 710 donors were re-analyzed and high-resolution HLA genotyping was added so that TCR occurrence patterns could be studied. Five DR-DQ haplotypes were treated as single units for association and clustering because of strong linkage in the cohort. To decide whether each TCR beta V gene segment behaved as functional or pseudogenic, an earlier analysis of several hundred of the donors relied on high-throughput TCR beta sequencing. The aim of the study was to test whether cataloging public T cell receptors could identify signatures of past pathogen exposure. HLA typing covered class I and class II loci at four-digit resolution. A separate validation cohort of 100 to 150 different subjects was used in addition to the roughly 640-subject first cohort. A later genetic analysis used genome-wide SNP genotypes for about three fifths of the 666 donors, treating that subset as a discovery cohort. Points the paper makes about the study in general: A total of fewer than 200 TCR beta chains were listed by the study as associated with cytomegalovirus. A few of the identified cytomegalovirus-associated TCR beta chains were confirmed in vitro to be specific for cytomegalovirus antigens. Some IMGT-functional V segments, including TRBV6-2 and TRBV6-3, could not be told apart with the 87-base-pair reads, so those segments were excluded. According to a later analysis, parvovirus B19, influenza, CMV and Epstein-Barr virus appeared linked to several top co-occurrence clusters. A later analysis associated around 16,000 TCR beta sequences with specific HLA alleles at a false discovery rate of 0.05. In a later analysis, the rate of TCR association differed among HLA loci, with DRB1 alleles having the most associated TCRs and HLA-C alleles having the fewest. Linkage disequilibrium might explain the correlated functional status among segregating V segments, but an unknown experimental factor could not be excluded. Most CMV-associated TCR beta chains appeared to be HLA-restricted in a later analysis, and the HLA associations seemed to be driven largely by CMV exposure. Broadly in line with IMGT annotations, most TCR beta V segments showed up in productive rearrangements about 90% or about 30% of the time in an earlier analysis of 450 to 600 of the donors. Across donors, most TCR sequences were observed very rarely, whereas some public TCRs were present in many individuals. The classifier was reported to diagnose cytomegalovirus status with high specificity and sensitivity in both the original and validation cohorts. The cohort was sequenced for TCR beta chains only, and without alpha or paired-chain data the features that could be detected were limited. Sequencing depth was assumed to be roughly uniform across donors in the presence/absence analyses, though that assumption may not hold. When HLA alleles, especially DR and DQ, strongly co-occurred, TCR associations were difficult to assign to individual alleles. A further reported finding was that TCR beta sequences accurately predicted the HLA-A and HLA-B alleles for most subjects in the first cohort. In a later analysis, HLA-associated TCR beta chains showed more clonal expansion and lower generation probabilities than non-associated chains that were equally common. HLA typing was unavailable for some donors at each locus, so association tests used only the typed subset. Because counts were too low, roughly 16 rarely observed V segments, including chromosome 9 orphons, were excluded from the earlier analysis of several hundred of the donors. In a later genetic analysis, a missense DCLRE1C variant was associated with V-gene and J-gene trimming of TCR beta chains, and the association was replicated in an independent cohort. According to the authors, the approach could potentially be generalized to other disease states and immunological phenotypes. The only immune exposure information available for the cohort was CMV serostatus. A cluster of highly shared sequence variants was judged likely to be a technical artifact of the sequencing pipeline. According to a later genetic analysis, donors in an Asian-associated ancestry cluster had fewer N-insertions in productive TCRs than the approximately 700-donor mean.

The cohort consisted of approximately 690 healthy bone marrow donors. Cohort members were all nominally healthy when sampled, although unrecorded immune exposures were likely present. The donor tested CMV seropositive and was one of the 289 seropositive cohort members. Each donor provided a peripheral blood sample, and peripheral blood mononuclear cells were used for TCR beta sequencing. Genomic DNA was extracted from the blood cell samples with the Qiagen DNeasy Blood Extraction Kit. Note on this clone: What antigen it recognizes has not been identified. Nothing much larger sits one base from this clone, and base qualities are not available.

Trimming takes 5 bases from V and 7 bases from J, and the germline ends sit 8 bases apart. The CDR3 goes from the cysteine to the phenylalanine over 10 residues. Only the CDR3 DNA stays, 30 bases, in frame from base 1. CDR1 GTSNPN and CDR2 SVGIG were looked up in the germline V gene (reference sequence). To prepare the library, the immunoSEQ multiplex PCR assay was applied. A mixture of 60 forward primers for TCR Vbeta segments and 13 reverse primers for TCR Jbeta segments was used in the multiplex PCR. Amplification of the CDR3 region of rearranged TCR beta genes was performed with a multiplex PCR assay on genomic DNA. The amplified TCR beta libraries were sequenced on the Illumina HiSeq System as 87-base-pair reads. On the study's bioinformatics: In a later analysis, roughly 80 million unique TCR beta chains were counted across the approximately 640 repertoires, and roughly 11 million of these chains were shared by at least two donors. Raw reads were error-corrected and collapsed into unique sequences with a nearest-neighbor algorithm that merged closely related sequences to remove PCR and sequencing errors. V, D and J gene segments were assigned by aligning CDR3 sequences to IMGT reference sequences. For a sequence to be retained, a match of at least six nucleotides to both a V gene segment and a J gene segment was required. Rearrangements were called productive when the CDR3 lacked stop codons and stayed in frame with V and J; all others were non-productive. CDR3 was defined by IMGT convention, running from the second conserved V-encoded cysteine to the conserved J-encoded phenylalanine. Sequences without an unambiguous match to a single V gene segment were excluded from the earlier analysis of almost 600 of the donors. An earlier analysis of a few hundred of the donors called V segments functional above 56.7% productive rearrangements and segregating when the between-donor standard deviation exceeded 5%. A statistical classification framework was developed to diagnose cytomegalovirus status using the catalog of TCR beta chain sequences. In a later analysis, TCR nucleotide sequences were compared against IMGT/GENE-DB human TR gene sequences so that V and J genes could be assigned. A later analysis assigned CDR3 sequences and most-parsimonious VDJ recombination scenarios with the TCRdist pipeline. A later analysis defined each TCR beta chain by its CDR3 amino acid sequence plus V-gene family, and excluded reads lacking a unique V-gene family. A later analysis removed several hundred highly shared, low-generation-probability nucleotide sequences to deal with suspected cross-contamination and a sequencing artifact. A later analysis calculated a clonal expansion index for each public chain from normalized within-repertoire ranks of inferred template counts. Generation probabilities in a later analysis came from a VDJ recombination model fitted to out-of-frame rearrangements, and those results were checked against IGoR. In a later analysis, hypergeometric tests were used to score TCR-TCR, TCR-HLA and TCR-CMV co-occurrence, with a repertoire-size bias correction applied to TCR pairs. In a later analysis, false discovery rates were estimated by permuting HLA or CMV assignments 20 times. In a later analysis, co-occurring TCRs were grouped using DBSCAN, and TCRdist sequence similarity was added for clustering within HLA-allele-positive subsets. For co-occurrence clustering, repertoires with fewer than 30,000 or more than 120,000 public chains were excluded, along with a handful of repertoires with anomalous nucleotide sharing. Imported from immuneACCESS, the table was reduced by TCRdb to in-frame sequences with V and J called. These copies leave out some clones; in studies compared against another copy, an unresolved V gene accounts for under half, and the cause of the remainder is not known. D and trimming come from the DNA, and the V and J calls and clone size come from that table. This sample is represented by more than 85,000 clones; around 72% of them were singletons. About 14% of the sample rests with the top ten.

The sequencing input was PBMCs. This clonotype was obtained from a male donor in good health and CMV-seropositive. The sequence links TRBV30 to TRBJ1-2; the D gene identity is not certain. The sequenced DNA: TGTGCCTGGTATTCGGGTGGCTACACCTTC. The resulting protein is CAWYSGGYTF.